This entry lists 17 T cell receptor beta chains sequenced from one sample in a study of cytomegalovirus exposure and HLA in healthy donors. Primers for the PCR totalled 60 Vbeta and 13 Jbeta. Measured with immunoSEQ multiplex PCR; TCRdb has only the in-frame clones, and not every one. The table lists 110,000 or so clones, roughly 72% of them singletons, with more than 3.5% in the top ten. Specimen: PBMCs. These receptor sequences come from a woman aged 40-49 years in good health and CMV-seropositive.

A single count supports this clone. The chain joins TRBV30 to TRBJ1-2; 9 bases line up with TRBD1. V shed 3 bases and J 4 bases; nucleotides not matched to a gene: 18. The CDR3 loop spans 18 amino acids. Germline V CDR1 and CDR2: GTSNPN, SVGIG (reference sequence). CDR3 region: CAWRRALRGQGLTYGYTF. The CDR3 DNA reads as TGTGCCTGGAGACGAGCTCTGAGGGGACAGGGATTGACCTATGGCTACACCTTC.

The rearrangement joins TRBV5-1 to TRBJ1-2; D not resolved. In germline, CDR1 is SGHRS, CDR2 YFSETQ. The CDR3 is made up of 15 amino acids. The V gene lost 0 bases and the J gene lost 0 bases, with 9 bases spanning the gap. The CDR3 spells CASSLELIANYGYTF. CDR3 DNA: TGCGCCAGCAGCTTGGAACTTATAGCTAACTATGGCTACACCTTC.

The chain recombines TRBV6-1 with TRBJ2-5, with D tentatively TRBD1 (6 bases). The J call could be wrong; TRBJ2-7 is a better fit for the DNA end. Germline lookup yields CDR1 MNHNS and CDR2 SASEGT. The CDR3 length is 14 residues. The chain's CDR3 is CASMEAGVTYEQYF. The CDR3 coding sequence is TGTGCCAGCATGGAAGCAGGGGTCACCTACGAGCAGTACTTC.

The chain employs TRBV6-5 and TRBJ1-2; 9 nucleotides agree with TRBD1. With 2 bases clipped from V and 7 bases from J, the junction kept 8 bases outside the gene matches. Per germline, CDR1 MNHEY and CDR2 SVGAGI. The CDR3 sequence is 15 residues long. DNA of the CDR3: TGTGCCAGCAGTTACCCCGGACAGGGGATTGGTGGCTACACCTTC. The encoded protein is CASSYPGQGIGGYTF.

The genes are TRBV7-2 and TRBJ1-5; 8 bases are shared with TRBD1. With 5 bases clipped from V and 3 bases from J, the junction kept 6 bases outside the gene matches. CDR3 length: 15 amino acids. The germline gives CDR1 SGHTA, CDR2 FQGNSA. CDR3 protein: CASSLRTGPNQPQHF. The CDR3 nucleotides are TGTGCCAGCAGCCTCCGGACAGGGCCCAATCAGCCCCAGCATTTT.

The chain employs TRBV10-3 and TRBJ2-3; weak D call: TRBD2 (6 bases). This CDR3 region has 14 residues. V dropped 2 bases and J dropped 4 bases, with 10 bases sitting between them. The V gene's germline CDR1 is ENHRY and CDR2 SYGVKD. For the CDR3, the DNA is TGTGCCATCAGTGAGAAACTAGCCGCAGATACGCAGTATTTT. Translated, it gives CAISEKLAADTQYF.

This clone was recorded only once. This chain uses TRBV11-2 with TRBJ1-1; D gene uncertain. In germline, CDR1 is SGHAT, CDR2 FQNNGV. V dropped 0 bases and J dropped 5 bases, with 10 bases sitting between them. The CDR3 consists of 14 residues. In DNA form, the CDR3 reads TGTGCCAGCAGCTTAGAGGTGGCGGAGACTGAAGCTTTCTTT. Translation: CASSLEVAETEAFF.

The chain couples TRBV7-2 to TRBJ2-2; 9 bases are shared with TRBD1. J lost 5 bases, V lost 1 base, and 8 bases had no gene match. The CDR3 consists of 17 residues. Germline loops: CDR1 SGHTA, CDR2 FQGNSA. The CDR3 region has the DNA TGTGCCAGCAGCTTAGGGGCAAAACAGGGGGCGACCGGGGAGCTGTTTTTT. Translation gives CASSLGAKQGATGELFF.

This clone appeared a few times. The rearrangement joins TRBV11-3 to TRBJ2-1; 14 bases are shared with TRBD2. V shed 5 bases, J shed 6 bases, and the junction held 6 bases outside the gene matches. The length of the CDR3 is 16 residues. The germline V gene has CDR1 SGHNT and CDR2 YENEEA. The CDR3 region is CASSGGLAGGPNEQFF. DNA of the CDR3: TGTGCCAGCAGCGGCGGACTAGCGGGAGGTCCCAATGAGCAGTTCTTC. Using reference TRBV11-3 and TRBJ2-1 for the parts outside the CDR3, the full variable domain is EAGVVQSPRYKIIEKKQPVAFWCNPISGHNTLYWYLQNLGQGPELLIRYENEEAVDDSQLPKDRFSAERLKGVDSTLKIQPAELGDSAVYLCASSGGLAGGPNEQFFGPGTRLTVL.

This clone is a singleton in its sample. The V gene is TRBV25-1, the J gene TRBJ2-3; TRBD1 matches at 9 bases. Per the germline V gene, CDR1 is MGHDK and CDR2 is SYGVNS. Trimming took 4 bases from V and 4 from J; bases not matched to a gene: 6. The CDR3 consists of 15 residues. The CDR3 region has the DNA TGTGCCAGCAGTGGACAGGGGGGCATCGCAGATACGCAGTATTTT. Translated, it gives CASSGQGGIADTQYF.

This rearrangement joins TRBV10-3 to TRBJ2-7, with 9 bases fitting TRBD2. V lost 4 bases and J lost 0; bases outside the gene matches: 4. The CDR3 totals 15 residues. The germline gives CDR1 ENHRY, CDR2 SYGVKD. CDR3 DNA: TGTGCCATCAGTGTAAGAGCGGGGGGCTCCTACGAGCAGTACTTC. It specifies CAISVRAGGSYEQYF.

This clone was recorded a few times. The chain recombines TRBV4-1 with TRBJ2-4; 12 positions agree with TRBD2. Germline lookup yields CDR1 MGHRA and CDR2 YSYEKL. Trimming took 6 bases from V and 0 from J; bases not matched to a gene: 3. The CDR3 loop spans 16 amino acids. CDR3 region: CASSGLAGQAKNIQYF. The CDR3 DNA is TGCGCCAGCAGTGGACTAGCGGGACAAGCCAAAAACATTCAGTACTTC.

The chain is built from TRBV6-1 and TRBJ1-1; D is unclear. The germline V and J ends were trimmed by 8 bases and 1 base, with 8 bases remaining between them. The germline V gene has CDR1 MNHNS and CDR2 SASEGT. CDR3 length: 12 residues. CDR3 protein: CASDQANTEAFF. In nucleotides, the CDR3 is TGTGCCAGCGATCAAGCGAACACTGAAGCTTTCTTT.

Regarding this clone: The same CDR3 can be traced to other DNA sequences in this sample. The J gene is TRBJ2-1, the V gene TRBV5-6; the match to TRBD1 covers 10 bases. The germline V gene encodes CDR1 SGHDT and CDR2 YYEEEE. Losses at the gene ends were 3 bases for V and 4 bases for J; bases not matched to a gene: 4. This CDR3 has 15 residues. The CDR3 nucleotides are TGTGCCAGCAGCTGGACAGGGGGGCCTTACAATGAGCAGTTCTTC. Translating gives CASSWTGGPYNEQFF.

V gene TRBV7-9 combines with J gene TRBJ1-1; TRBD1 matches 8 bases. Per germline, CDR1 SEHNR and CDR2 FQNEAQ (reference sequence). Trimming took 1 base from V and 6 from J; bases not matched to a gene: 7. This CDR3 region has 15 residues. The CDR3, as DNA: TGTGCCAGCAGCTTAGGGGGAACAGGGGGTGCTGAAGCTTTCTTT. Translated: CASSLGGTGGAEAFF.

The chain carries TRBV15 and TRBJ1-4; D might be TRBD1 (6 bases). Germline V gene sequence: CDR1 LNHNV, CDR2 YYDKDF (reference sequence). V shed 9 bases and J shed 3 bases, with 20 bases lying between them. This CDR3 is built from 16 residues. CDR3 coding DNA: TGTGCCACGGGGGCCCCACCGAATCTAGCTAATGAAAAACTGTTTTTT. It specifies CATGAPPNLANEKLFF.

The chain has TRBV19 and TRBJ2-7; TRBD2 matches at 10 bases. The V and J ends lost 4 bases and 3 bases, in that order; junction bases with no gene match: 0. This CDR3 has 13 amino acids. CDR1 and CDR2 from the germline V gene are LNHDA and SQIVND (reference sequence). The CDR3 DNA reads TGTGCCAGTAGTAGACTAGCGGGCTACGAGCAGTACTTC. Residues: CASSRLAGYEQYF.